The next 14 T cell receptor beta chains were all read from a single sample in a study of T cell responses to AZD1222 COVID-19 vaccine. The data were produced by immunoSEQ multiplex PCR, yet TCRdb's version contains in-frame clones alone and is incomplete. The profile covers 85,000 to 130,000 clones, with approximately 90% appearing a single time and about 3% taken by the ten largest. The sequenced sample was peripheral blood, obtained on day 0 of AZD1222 vaccination. The receptors derive from an adult in good health.

The CDR3 region has the DNA TGTGCCAGCAGTTACTCGGGGGCGCTGACGAACACTGAAGCTTTCTTT. Translating gives CASSYSGALTNTEAFF. The V call is TRBV6-5, the J call TRBJ1-1, with D tentatively TRBD1 (6 bases). CDR1 and CDR2 from the germline V gene are MNHEY and SVGAGI. Trimming shortened V by 0 bases and J by 1 base, and 12 bases separated the two germline ends. CDR3 length: 16 residues.

V gene TRBV19 combines with J gene TRBJ1-5; D uncertain. V lost 3 bases and J 5 bases, leaving 14 bases between the germline ends. In germline, CDR1 is LNHDA, CDR2 SQIVND (reference sequence). The CDR3 loop spans 15 amino acids. The CDR3 coding sequence is TGTGCCAGTAGTATCCCCTCGGTCGAATATCAGCCCCAGCATTTT. It is translated as CASSIPSVEYQPQHF.

This chain connects TRBV4-3 to TRBJ1-2; 7 nucleotides agree with TRBD1. This CDR3 has 15 residues. Germline V gene data show CDR1 as LGHNA and CDR2 as YSLEER. Trimming cost V 4 bases and J 3 bases; bases outside gene matches: 8. The CDR3 region is CASSPRSGGDYGYTF. The CDR3 bases are TGCGCCAGCAGCCCAAGGTCAGGGGGAGACTATGGCTACACCTTC.

This clone has just one count. The J gene is TRBJ1-2, the V gene TRBV6-2 or TRBV6-3, with 7 bases matching TRBD1. Germline CDR1 reads MNHEY; CDR2 reads SVGEGT. J was trimmed by 0 bases and V by 4 bases; bases with no gene match: 5. This CDR3 comprises 15 residues. The CDR3 loop is CASSSPTGTNYGYTF. In DNA, the CDR3 is TGTGCCAGCAGTTCGCCGACAGGGACTAACTATGGCTACACCTTC.

This sequence joins TRBV19 and TRBJ2-7, with 8 nucleotides matching TRBD2. The CDR3 spans 13 residues. V shed 10 bases, J shed 3 bases, and the junction held 8 bases outside the gene matches. The germline V gene encodes CDR1 LNHDA and CDR2 SQIVND (reference sequence). The CDR3 bases are TGTGCCACCTCGAGCGGGGGAATCTACGAGCAGTACTTC. This sequence encodes CATSSGGIYEQYF.

This chain connects TRBV13 to TRBJ2-1, with TRBD2 matching over 14 bases. The CDR3 is 20 amino acids. The V gene's germline CDR1 is PRHDT and CDR2 FYEKMQ (reference sequence). V shed 5 bases and J 4 bases; nucleotides not matched to a gene: 16. This CDR3 is CASSPSSGTSGGSLYNEQFF. DNA for the CDR3: TGTGCCAGCAGCCCTTCATCCGGGACTAGCGGGGGTTCCCTATACAATGAGCAGTTCTTC.

J is TRBJ1-2 and V is TRBV7-8; D gene unclear. CDR3 length: 15 residues. CDR1 and CDR2 from the germline V gene are SGHVS and FQNEAQ. V lost 8 bases, J lost 5 bases, and 21 bases lay in between. The CDR3 DNA sequence: TGTGCCAGCTCCCTAGCTGGGTACAGCGCATATGGCTACACCTTC. Its translation: CASSLAGYSAYGYTF.

The rearrangement links TRBV28 to TRBJ1-5; 7 bases line up with TRBD1. Germline CDR1 MDHEN, CDR2 SYDVKM. Losses at the gene ends were 4 bases for V and 2 bases for J; bases not matched to a gene: 17. The CDR3 has 19 residues. CDR3 protein: CASSWEFRRQGSGNQPQHF. CDR3 DNA sequence: TGTGCCAGCAGTTGGGAGTTTCGCCGACAGGGAAGTGGCAATCAGCCCCAGCATTTT.

The chain is built from TRBV4-3 and TRBJ1-1; 8 nucleotides line up with TRBD1. This CDR3 is built from 14 residues. Looked up from germline, CDR1 is LGHNA and CDR2 is YSLEER. V shed 8 bases, J shed 1 base, and the junction held 6 bases outside the gene matches. CDR3 in amino acids: CASAPDRANTEAFF. DNA of the CDR3: TGCGCCAGCGCCCCGGACAGGGCGAACACTGAAGCTTTCTTT.

The chain couples TRBV27 to TRBJ1-2; 10 nucleotides agree with TRBD1. From germline, CDR1 is MNHEY and CDR2 SMNVEV (reference sequence). This CDR3 comprises 15 residues. V shed 4 bases and J 5 bases; nucleotides not matched to a gene: 7. The CDR3 is CASSSWTGGGYGYTF. The DNA for the CDR3 is TGTGCCAGCAGTTCATGGACAGGGGGAGGATATGGCTACACCTTC.

The chain is built from TRBV18 and TRBJ1-1, with D uncertain. CDR3 size: 13 residues. The V and J ends lost 2 bases and 0 bases respectively, with 4 bases between them. The germline V gene encodes CDR1 KGHSH and CDR2 LQKENI. The CDR3 loop is CASSPLMNTEAFF. As DNA, the CDR3 is TGTGCCAGCTCACCATTAATGAACACTGAAGCTTTCTTT.

This chain connects TRBV12-5 to TRBJ1-1; no clear D gene. This CDR3 is 11 amino acids long. Germline lookup yields CDR1 LGHNT and CDR2 FRNRAP. Between the trimmed V and J ends, which lost 5 bases and 10 bases, there was a span of 11 bases. The CDR3 is CASGPPNRAFF. The CDR3 coding sequence is TGTGCTAGTGGTCCCCCGAACAGAGCTTTCTTT.

In DNA, the CDR3 is TGTGCCAGTAGTATAGACGGGACAGCTACTGGAAACACCATATATTTT. Translating it yields CASSIDGTATGNTIYF. This chain connects TRBV19 to TRBJ1-3; TRBD1 agrees at 7 bases. Germline V gene lookup returns CDR1 LNHDA and CDR2 SQIVND (reference sequence). The CDR3 sequence is 16 residues long. The V segment lost 0 bases and the J segment 2 bases; nucleotides outside the gene matches: 4.

V usage is TRBV7-2 and J usage is TRBJ1-5; no clear D. Trimming removed 4 bases at V and 7 bases at J, with 14 bases between. Per germline, CDR1 SGHTA and CDR2 FQGNSA. The CDR3 covers 14 residues. The CDR3 loop is CASSSEGVVQPQHF. The CDR3 bases are TGTGCCAGCAGCTCAGAGGGTGTAGTCCAGCCCCAGCATTTT.